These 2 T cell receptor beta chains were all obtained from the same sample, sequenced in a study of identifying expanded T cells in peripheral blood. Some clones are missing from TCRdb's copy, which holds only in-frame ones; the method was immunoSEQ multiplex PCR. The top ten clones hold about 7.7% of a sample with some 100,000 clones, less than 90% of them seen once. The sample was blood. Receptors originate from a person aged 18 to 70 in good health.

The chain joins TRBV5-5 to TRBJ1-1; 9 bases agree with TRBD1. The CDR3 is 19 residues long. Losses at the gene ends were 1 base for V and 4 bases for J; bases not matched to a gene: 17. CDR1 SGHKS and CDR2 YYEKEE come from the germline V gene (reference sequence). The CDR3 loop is CASSLSIVLQGAGGTEAFF. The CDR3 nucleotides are TGTGCCAGCAGCTTGTCGATTGTCCTACAGGGGGCGGGTGGCACTGAAGCTTTCTTT.

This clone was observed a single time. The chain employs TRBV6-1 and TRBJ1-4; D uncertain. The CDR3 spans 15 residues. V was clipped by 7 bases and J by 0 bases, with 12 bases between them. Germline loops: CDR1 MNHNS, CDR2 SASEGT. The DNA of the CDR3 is TGTGCCAGCACTGAGGACCTCTCAACTAATGAAAAACTGTTTTTT. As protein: CASTEDLSTNEKLFF.